This T cell receptor (beta chain) is from a study of T cell clonotyping in hematopoietic cell transplantation. Turning to the study itself: Pretransplant recipient samples were taken after cytoreduction. Study-wide results and caveats: After transplant, recipient diversity fell while pathologically expanded clonotypes grew through day 180. No sorting was done, leaving CD4 and CD8 contributions mixed.

The time point was: recipient sample about 28 days before transplant, after cytoreduction. Recipient blood drawn about 28 days pretransplant and days 30, 100, 180 after. Generated by immunoSEQ multiplex PCR, the TCRdb table keeps only in-frame clones and is missing some. The sample yields tens of thousands of clones, about 85% seen once. CDR1 and CDR2 from the germline V gene are SGHTA and FQGTGA. Deletions cut 5 bases from V and 4 bases from J, with 8 bases between. The CDR3 runs 13 residues. Regarding this clone: Its antigen is currently unknown.

The clonotype was recovered from a man in his 60s with acute myeloid leukemia. Some clones in this sample may be carry-over from other donors' samples. This chain connects TRBV7-3 to TRBJ2-2; D unresolved. The input for sequencing was peripheral blood mononuclear cells, taken before stem cell transplant. The CDR3 reads CASSPDGTGELFF. Here the CDR3 DNA reads TGTGCCAGCAGCCCGGACGGCACCGGGGAGCTGTTTTTT. The variable domain in full, completed from reference TRBV7-3 and TRBJ2-2, reads GAGVSQTPSNKVTEKGKYVELRCDPISGHTALYWYRQSLGQGPEFLIYFQGTGAADDSGLPNDRFFAVRPEGSVSTLKIQRTERGDSAVYLCASSPDGTGELFFGEGSRLTVL.